This T cell receptor (beta chain) emerged from a study of blood T cell repertoires in COVID-19. V lost 2 bases and J lost 1, with 7 bases in between. The CDR3 runs 14 residues. Germline CDR1 is ENHRY and CDR2 is SYGVKD. Participants were placed into cohorts based on the clinical history they reported. Measured with immunoSEQ multiplex PCR; TCRdb has only the in-frame clones, and not every one. Counted here are 200,000 to 300,000 clones, about nine tenths occurring once; the ten biggest clones make up around 3.7%. Sequenced sample: PBMCs or T cells enriched from blood (not recorded which). The clonotype was recovered from a woman in her twenties or thirties with acute COVID-19. V is TRBV10-3 and J is TRBJ2-3; possibly TRBD1 for D (6 bases). CDR3 loop: CAISERTGTDTQYF. The CDR3 nucleotides read TGTGCCATCAGTGAGCGGACAGGCACAGATACGCAGTATTTT.